Following are 30 T cell receptor beta chains from one sample sequenced in a study of cytomegalovirus exposure and HLA in healthy donors. The primer mix had 60 Vbeta and 13 Jbeta primers. Generated by immunoSEQ multiplex PCR, the TCRdb table keeps only in-frame clones and is missing some. The data contain tens of thousands of clones, around 84% of them seen just once; the ten biggest clones take up less than 4.5%. Sequencing was done on a sample of PBMCs. The source of these receptors is a man in his forties or fifties in good health and CMV-seronegative.

This clone turned up a few times. The CDR3 coding sequence is TGTGCCAGCAGCTTGGAGGGGGGGACTCAGCCCCAGCATTTT. Amino acid sequence: CASSLEGGTQPQHF. The chain joins TRBV5-5 to TRBJ1-5, with D perhaps matching TRBD1 (6 bases). From germline, CDR1 is SGHKS and CDR2 YYEKEE (reference sequence). Trimming pared 0 bases from V and 6 bases from J, leaving 10 bases between. The CDR3 contains 14 residues.

This chain joins TRBV19 and TRBJ1-1; no firm D call. Deletions cut 6 bases from V and 3 bases from J, with 17 bases between. This CDR3 has 15 residues. Germline V gene data show CDR1 as LNHDA and CDR2 as SQIVND (reference sequence). The CDR3 DNA reads TGTGCCAGTAGCCTGTATGCCGTTAAGCACACTGAAGCTTTCTTT. Its translation: CASSLYAVKHTEAFF.

Only one count was recorded for this clone. V gene TRBV7-2 combines with J gene TRBJ2-5; the D gene is possibly TRBD1 (5 bases). The CDR3 spans 15 residues. V lost 0 bases to trimming and J lost 7 bases, with 15 bases between them. The germline V gene encodes CDR1 SGHTA and CDR2 FQGNSA. CDR3 in DNA: TGTGCCAGCAGCTTAGCTTCCGCAGGGAAGGGGACCCAGTACTTC. This sequence encodes CASSLASAGKGTQYF.

The chain carries TRBV6-6 and TRBJ1-3, with D possibly matching TRBD1 (5 bases). The V gene lost 4 bases and the J gene lost 1 base, with 11 bases spanning the gap. CDR3 length: 15 residues. The V gene's germline CDR1 is MNHNY and CDR2 SVGAGI (reference sequence). CDR3 DNA sequence: TGTGCCAGCAGTTCGACAGCGTCATCTGGAAACACCATATATTTT. It translates to CASSSTASSGNTIYF.

This chain connects TRBV5-4 to TRBJ2-1, with TRBD2 matching 9 bases. This CDR3 is built from 13 residues. Germline values: CDR1 SGHNT, CDR2 YYREEE (reference sequence). V shed 3 bases and J 9 bases; nucleotides not matched to a gene: 4. The CDR3 protein is CASSYIAGVEQFF. The CDR3 DNA sequence: TGTGCCAGCAGCTACATAGCGGGAGTTGAGCAGTTCTTC.

V gene TRBV4-3 combines with J gene TRBJ1-2; tentatively, D is TRBD1 (6 bases). Per the germline V gene, CDR1 is LGHNA and CDR2 is YSLEER. This CDR3 is built from 15 residues. Trimming removed 0 bases at V and 4 bases at J, with 12 bases between. CDR3: CASSQDKQGIYGYTF. The CDR3 DNA follows: TGCGCCAGCAGCCAAGATAAACAGGGAATCTATGGCTACACCTTC.

The chain employs TRBV9 and TRBJ2-2, with 12 nucleotides matching TRBD2. V trimming: 4 bases; J trimming: 2 bases; junction bases outside the gene matches: 9. The CDR3 covers 18 residues. The germline V gene encodes CDR1 SGDLS and CDR2 YYNGEE. The CDR3 here is CASSLRLAGAPNTGELFF. The CDR3 DNA reads as TGTGCCAGCAGCTTGCGACTAGCGGGAGCACCTAACACCGGGGAGCTGTTTTTT.

This chain links TRBV7-6 with TRBJ2-2; TRBD2 agrees at 10 bases. J was trimmed by 1 base and V by 2 bases; bases with no gene match: 4. The CDR3 is 17 amino acids. Per the germline V gene, CDR1 is SGHVS and CDR2 is FNYEAQ. The CDR3 sequence is CASSLSLAGENTGELFF. DNA for the CDR3: TGTGCCAGCAGCTTAAGTCTAGCGGGGGAGAACACCGGGGAGCTGTTTTTT.

This chain links TRBV4-2 with TRBJ1-1; D remains ambiguous. The CDR3 is made up of 15 amino acids. Trimming took 0 bases from V and 1 from J, leaving 9 bases between them. The V gene's germline CDR1 is LGHNA and CDR2 YNFKEQ. CDR3 DNA sequence: TGTGCCAGCAGCCAAGAAACTCGAGGGAACACTGAAGCTTTCTTT. It encodes CASSQETRGNTEAFF.

The gene calls are TRBV7-2 and TRBJ1-1; perhaps TRBD1 as D (6 bases). This CDR3 region has 14 residues. Germline V gives CDR1 SGHTA, CDR2 FQGNSA. The V end lost 1 base, the J end lost 11 bases, and 17 bases lay between the germline ends. The CDR3 nucleotides are TGTGCCAGCAGCTTAGGGGGCCAGGGGTGGAATGCTTTCTTT. Translating gives CASSLGGQGWNAFF.

The rearrangement links TRBV10-3 to TRBJ1-1, with 7 bases matching TRBD1. The length of the CDR3 is 13 residues. Per germline, CDR1 ENHRY and CDR2 SYGVKD. V lost 7 bases to trimming and J lost 1 base; unmatched junction nucleotides: 3. CDR3 bases: TGTGCCATCACCGGGACAGAGAACACTGAAGCTTTCTTT. Encoded protein: CAITGTENTEAFF.

This rearrangement joins TRBV27 to TRBJ2-7, with 9 bases that match TRBD1. V lost 6 bases, J lost 3 bases, and 6 bases stayed unmatched. CDR3 size: 14 residues. From germline, CDR1 is MNHEY and CDR2 SMNVEV (reference sequence). The CDR3 is CASRPGQGIYEQYF. The CDR3 region has the DNA TGTGCCAGCAGACCTGGACAGGGGATCTACGAGCAGTACTTC.

The chain links TRBV6-5 to TRBJ2-7; 7 bases line up with TRBD2. The J segment lost 5 bases and the V segment lost 5 bases, leaving 9 bases of the junction unmatched. The CDR3 runs to 14 residues. Per germline, CDR1 MNHEY and CDR2 SVGAGI. The CDR3 loop is CASSRPGGWDEQYF. The CDR3 bases are TGTGCCAGCAGTCGACCGGGAGGCTGGGACGAGCAGTACTTC.

Notes on this clone: A junction boundary mismatches the germline segment, possibly from a read error. This chain uses TRBV7-7 with TRBJ2-2, with 10 bases that match TRBD2. This CDR3 contains 19 residues. Germline values: CDR1 SSHAT, CDR2 FNYEAQ (reference sequence). CDR3 amino acids: CASSLGVRASGSNTGELFF. The CDR3 region has the DNA TGTGCTAGCAGCTTAGGTGTCAGGGCTAGCGGGAGCAACACCGGGGAGCTGTTTTTT.

There are a few counts of this clone. This chain uses TRBV7-2 with TRBJ1-5; D not resolved. Germline V gene lookup returns CDR1 SGHTA and CDR2 FQGNSA. V shed 5 bases and J shed 8 bases, with 13 bases lying between them. The CDR3 length is 13 residues. DNA of the CDR3: TGTGCCAGCAGCCTAGACCCAACAGAGCCCCAGCATTTT. Its translation is CASSLDPTEPQHF.

This clone showed up just once. The chain has TRBV9 and TRBJ2-7; tentative D call: TRBD2 (5 bases). The CDR3 is 15 residues long. From germline, CDR1 is SGDLS and CDR2 YYNGEE. The germline V and J ends were trimmed by 4 bases and 1 base, with 15 bases remaining between them. CDR3 in amino acids: CASSSYGGSSYEQYF. The CDR3 region has the DNA TGTGCCAGCAGCTCGTATGGTGGGAGTTCCTACGAGCAGTACTTC.

This clone has just a few counts. The sample carries other DNA sequences with the same CDR3. The J gene is TRBJ2-3, the V gene TRBV10-3; D uncertain. CDR3 size: 15 residues. Per germline, CDR1 ENHRY and CDR2 SYGVKD. Trimming stripped 0 bases from V and 1 base from J, with 8 bases between. The CDR3 spells CAISESRLGTDTQYF. CDR3 nucleotides: TGTGCCATCAGTGAGTCGAGGCTGGGCACAGATACGCAGTATTTT.

This clone was picked up one time. The V call is TRBV10-2, the J call TRBJ2-7; 11 bases map to TRBD2. CDR1 and CDR2 from the germline V gene are WSHSY and SAAADI. The CDR3 has 14 residues. The V segment lost 3 bases and the J segment 5 bases; nucleotides outside the gene matches: 3. The CDR3 DNA sequence: TGCGCCAGCAGTGAAACTAGCGGGAGCCACGAGCAGTACTTC. Protein: CASSETSGSHEQYF.

This clone showed up just a few times. V is TRBV28 and J is TRBJ2-3; possible D gene TRBD1, 6 bases. The CDR3 covers 15 residues. V lost 4 bases to trimming and J lost 0 bases, with 11 bases between them. The germline V gene encodes CDR1 MDHEN and CDR2 SYDVKM. CDR3: CASSSPQGSTDTQYF. CDR3 nucleotide sequence: TGTGCCAGCAGTTCGCCCCAGGGGAGCACAGATACGCAGTATTTT.

This clone was found many times. This rearrangement joins TRBV6-4 to TRBJ2-6, with D hard to call. CDR1 and CDR2 from the germline V gene are MRHNA and SNTAGT. V was trimmed by 5 bases and J by 2 bases, leaving 13 bases between them. The CDR3 spans 16 residues. The CDR3 loop reads CASSPVAQTGANVLTF. The CDR3 coding sequence is TGTGCCAGCAGTCCAGTCGCTCAAACTGGGGCCAACGTCCTGACTTTC.

The rearrangement links TRBV25-1 to TRBJ2-7; TRBD1 might be the D (5 bases). Between the trimmed V and J ends, which lost 3 bases and 5 bases, there was a span of 11 bases. The germline V gene has CDR1 MGHDK and CDR2 SYGVNS. The CDR3 is 13 amino acids. The CDR3 DNA sequence: TGTGCCAGCAGTGATGCAGGACACGACGAGCAGTACTTC. This sequence encodes CASSDAGHDEQYF.

The chain recombines TRBV7-8 with TRBJ1-5, with 7 bases lining up with TRBD1. The V gene's germline CDR1 is SGHVS and CDR2 FQNEAQ. V was pared by 5 bases and J by 4 bases, with 5 bases of the junction left unmatched. CDR3 length equals 14 residues. CDR3 DNA sequence: TGTGCCAGCAGCAGGGGACAGAGTAATCAGCCCCAGCATTTT. Its translation: CASSRGQSNQPQHF.

This chain uses TRBV5-6 with TRBJ1-1; 8 bases fit TRBD1. Trimming at V came to 4 bases and at J to 2 bases, leaving 10 bases not matched to a gene. Per the germline V gene, CDR1 is SGHDT and CDR2 is YYEEEE. CDR3 length: 16 residues. CDR3 DNA: TGTGCCAGCAGCCGGGACAGGAGGCTCTTTAACACTGAAGCTTTCTTT. Translating gives CASSRDRRLFNTEAFF.

The chain recombines TRBV29-1 with TRBJ2-1; D is perhaps TRBD2 (6 bases). CDR1 and CDR2 from the germline V gene are SQVTM and ANQGSEA. There are 14 residues in the CDR3. Trimming took off 6 bases at V and 3 bases at J, with 15 bases between the two ends. The chain's CDR3 is CSVDRDSYYNEQFF. CDR3 bases: TGCAGCGTCGACCGGGACTCCTACTACAATGAGCAGTTCTTC.

The chain employs TRBV15 and TRBJ2-7; TRBD2 agrees at 7 bases. Germline CDR1 is LNHNV and CDR2 is YYDKDF (reference sequence). The trim removed 4 bases at V and 6 bases at J, leaving 15 bases unmatched. CDR3 length equals 16 residues. The CDR3 loop reads CATSTGTTLSRAEQYF. The CDR3 DNA sequence: TGTGCCACCAGCACTGGGACTACCCTTTCCCGGGCCGAGCAGTACTTC.

V and J are TRBV15 and TRBJ2-2, with D tentatively TRBD2 (6 bases). V gave up 0 bases and J gave up 0 bases, with 8 bases separating them. Per the germline V gene, CDR1 is LNHNV and CDR2 is YYDKDF (reference sequence). CDR3 size: 16 residues. The CDR3 spells CATSREPGANTGELFF. The CDR3 nucleotides are TGTGCCACCAGCAGAGAACCGGGAGCGAACACCGGGGAGCTGTTTTTT. Looking up the rest from reference TRBV15 and TRBJ2-2 gives the full variable domain: DAMVIQNPRYQVTQFGKPVTLSCSQTLNHNVMYWYQQKSSQAPKLLFHYYDKDFNNEADTPDNFQSRRPNTSFCFLDIRSPGLGDTAMYLCATSREPGANTGELFFGEGSRLTVL.

The rearrangement uses TRBV9 and TRBJ2-5; D uncertain. The CDR3 extends over 14 amino acids. The germline V gene has CDR1 SGDLS and CDR2 YYNGEE. With 0 bases removed from V and 0 bases from J, the gap between germline ends came to 6 bases. In nucleotides, the CDR3 is TGTGCCAGCAGCGTAGGACTCTACCAAGAGACCCAGTACTTC. Its protein is CASSVGLYQETQYF.

The rearrangement joins TRBV19 to TRBJ2-3; D is unclear. CDR3 size: 14 residues. Germline V CDR1 and CDR2: LNHDA, SQIVND (reference sequence). V lost 2 bases to trimming and J lost 1 base, with 7 bases between them. This CDR3 reads CASSISGGTDTQYF. The CDR3 DNA is TGTGCCAGTAGTATATCTGGAGGCACAGATACGCAGTATTTT. The variable domain in full, completed from reference TRBV19 and TRBJ2-3, reads DGGITQSPKYLFRKEGQNVTLSCEQNLNHDAMYWYRQDPGQGLRLIYYSQIVNDFQKGDIAEGYSVSREKKESFPLTVTSAQKNPTAFYLCASSISGGTDTQYFGPGTRLTVL.

This chain connects TRBV28 to TRBJ1-1; the D gene is possibly TRBD1 (5 bases). With 5 bases removed from V and 4 bases from J, the gap between germline ends came to 8 bases. The germline V gene has CDR1 MDHEN and CDR2 SYDVKM. The CDR3 spans 12 residues. The CDR3 nucleotides read TGTGCCAGCAGTACAGGATTCACTGAAGCTTTCTTT. Protein sequence: CASSTGFTEAFF.

CDR3 bases: TGTGCCAGCAGCTTGGTGGGGCTGCGATCGATCATGAACACTGAAGCTTTCTTT. It is translated as CASSLVGLRSIMNTEAFF. The rearrangement links TRBV5-8 to TRBJ1-1, with TRBD1 as a possible D gene (5 bases). Trimming pared 0 bases from V and 0 bases from J, leaving 18 bases between. This CDR3 region has 18 residues. In germline, CDR1 is SGHTS, CDR2 YDEGEE.